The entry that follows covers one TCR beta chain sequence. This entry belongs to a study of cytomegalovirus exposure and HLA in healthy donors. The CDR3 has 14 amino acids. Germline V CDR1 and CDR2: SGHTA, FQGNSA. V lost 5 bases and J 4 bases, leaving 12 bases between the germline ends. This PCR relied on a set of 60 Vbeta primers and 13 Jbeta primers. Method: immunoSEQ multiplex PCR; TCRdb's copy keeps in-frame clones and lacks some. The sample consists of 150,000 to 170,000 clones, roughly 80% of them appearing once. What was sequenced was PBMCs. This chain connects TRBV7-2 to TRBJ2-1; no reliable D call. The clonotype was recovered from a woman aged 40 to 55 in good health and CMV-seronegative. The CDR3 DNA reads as TGTGCCAGCAGCCTTCTCCAGATATACAATGAGCAGTTCTTC. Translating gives CASSLLQIYNEQFF.